This T cell receptor (beta chain) was sequenced during a study of beta chain features in type 1 diabetes. Study-level information: Patients looked much like healthy donors when it came to age, gender and cell yields.

Findings and limits, study-wide: Since sequencing was performed on cDNA, cells with high TCR expression could be over-represented.

Remarks on this clone: Its antigen is not known.

The CDR3 totals 13 residues. Between the trimmed V and J ends, which lost 2 bases and 7 bases, there was a span of 11 bases. CDR1 is LGHNA and CDR2 is YSLEER in the germline V gene. Blood was drawn once from each donor into heparinised tubes. The draws averaged about 110 mL. Sequencing targeted expressed TCRB transcripts, as all isolated RNA had been reverse transcribed. Produced via immunoSEQ multiplex PCR; TCRdb's table is partial and in-frame only. The data show 970,000 or so clones, 15% to 20% seen once. This sequence originates from a woman under 30 in good health. The rearrangement links TRBV4-3 to TRBJ2-5; D is tentatively TRBD1 or TRBD2 (5 bases each). Sequencing was done on a sample of naive CD4+ T cells from blood. CDR3 amino acids: CASSQRVGGTQYF. The CDR3 DNA reads as TGCGCCAGCAGCCAACGGGTTGGGGGGACCCAGTACTTC.